Sequencing of this T cell receptor (beta chain) was carried out in a study of vaccination effects on CD4 cells after COVID-19. Produced via immunoSEQ multiplex PCR; TCRdb's table is partial and in-frame only. The sample comprises tens of thousands of clones, around 80% of which are singletons, and about 12% rests with the top ten. Study observations and caveats: Late post-vaccination samples showed marked contraction of infection- and vaccine-induced clones. The study enrolled few convalescent patients and sampled no early post-infection timepoints.

Points on this clone: The antigen is not known.

The CDR3 totals 16 residues. The germline gives CDR1 SGDLS, CDR2 YYNGEE. V lost 0 bases, J lost 1 base, and 4 bases stayed unmatched. Viral peptide pools were used in the ViraFEST assay to expand antigen-specific CD4+ T cells, and sequencing came afterward. Following 10 days of culture, CD4+ T cells were isolated. None of the vaccinated had previously contracted SARS-CoV-2, and their nucleocapsid antibodies tested negative. The researchers cultured 1.5 million to 2.5 million PBMC per well with around 9.2 IU/ml IL-2 and 8 to 10 ug/ml peptides. Half of the medium was exchanged for IL-2 medium on both days 3 and 7.

The starting material was CD4+ T cells from PBMCs cultured with SARS-CoV-2 spike peptides, obtained before COVID-19 vaccination. The source of this sequence is a human donor who received a COVID-19 vaccine. This chain links TRBV9 with TRBJ2-3; TRBD2 aligns across 8 bases. In DNA, the CDR3 is TGTGCCAGCAGCGTAGGTCGAGCGGGGGGCACAGATACGCAGTATTTT. Encoded protein: CASSVGRAGGTDTQYF.